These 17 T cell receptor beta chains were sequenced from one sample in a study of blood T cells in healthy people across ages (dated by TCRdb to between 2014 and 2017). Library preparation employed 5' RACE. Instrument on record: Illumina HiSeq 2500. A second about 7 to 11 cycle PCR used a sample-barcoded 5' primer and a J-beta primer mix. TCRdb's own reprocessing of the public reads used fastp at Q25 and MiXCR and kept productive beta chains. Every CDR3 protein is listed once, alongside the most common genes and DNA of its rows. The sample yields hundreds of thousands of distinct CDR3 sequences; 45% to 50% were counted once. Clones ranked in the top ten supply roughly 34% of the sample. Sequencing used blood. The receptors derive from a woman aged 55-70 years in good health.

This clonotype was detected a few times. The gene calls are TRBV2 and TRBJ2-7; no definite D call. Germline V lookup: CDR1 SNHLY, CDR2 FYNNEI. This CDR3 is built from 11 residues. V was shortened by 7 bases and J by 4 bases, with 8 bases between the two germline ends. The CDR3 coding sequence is TGTGCCAGCACGATCGAGTACGAGCAGTACTTC. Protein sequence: CASTIEYEQYF.

The DNA for the CDR3 is TGTGCCAGCAGTTTATCGGGACGAGCGGGAGGAAGGGAGCAGTTCTTC. Amino acid sequence: CASSLSGRAGGREQFF. The chain combines TRBV28 with TRBJ2-1; TRBD2 matches 9 bases. The CDR3 length is 16 residues. The junction had 11 bases not matched to a gene; V was cut back by 1 base and J by 10 bases. CDR1 is MDHEN, CDR2 SYDVKM, per germline.

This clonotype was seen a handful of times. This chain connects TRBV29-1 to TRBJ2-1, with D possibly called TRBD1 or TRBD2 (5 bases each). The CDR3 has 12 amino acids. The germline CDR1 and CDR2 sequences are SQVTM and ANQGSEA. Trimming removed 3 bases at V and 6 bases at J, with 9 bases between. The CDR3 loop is CSVDSGGNEQFF. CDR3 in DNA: TGCAGCGTTGATTCTGGGGGCAATGAGCAGTTCTTC.

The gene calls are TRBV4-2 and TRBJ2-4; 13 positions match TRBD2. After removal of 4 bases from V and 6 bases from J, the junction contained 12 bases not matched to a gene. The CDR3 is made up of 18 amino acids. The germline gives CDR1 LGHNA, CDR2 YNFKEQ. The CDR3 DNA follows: TGTGCCAGCAGCCCAAGTGGACTAGCGGGAGTGGGAGGAAACATTCAGTACTTC. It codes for CASSPSGLAGVGGNIQYF.

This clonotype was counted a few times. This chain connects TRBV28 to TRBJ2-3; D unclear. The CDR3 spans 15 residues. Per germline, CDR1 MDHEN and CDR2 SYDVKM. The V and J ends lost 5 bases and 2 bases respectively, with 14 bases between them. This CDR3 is CASSPTPRPTDTQYF. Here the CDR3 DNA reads TGTGCCAGCAGTCCCACACCCCGACCCACAGATACGCAGTATTTT.

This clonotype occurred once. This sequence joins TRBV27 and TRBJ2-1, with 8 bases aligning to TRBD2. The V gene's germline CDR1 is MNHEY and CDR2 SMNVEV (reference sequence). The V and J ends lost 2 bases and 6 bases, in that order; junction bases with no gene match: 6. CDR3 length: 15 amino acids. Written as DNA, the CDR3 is TGTGCCAGCAGTTTACCGGGACTAGTCCTCAATGAGCAGTTCTTC. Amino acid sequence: CASSLPGLVLNEQFF.

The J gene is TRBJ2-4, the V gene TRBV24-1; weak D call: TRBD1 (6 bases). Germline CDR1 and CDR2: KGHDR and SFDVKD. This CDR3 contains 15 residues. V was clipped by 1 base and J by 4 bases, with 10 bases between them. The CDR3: CATSDLSQGKNIQYF. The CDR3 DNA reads TGTGCCACCAGTGATTTATCCCAGGGGAAAAACATTCAGTACTTC.

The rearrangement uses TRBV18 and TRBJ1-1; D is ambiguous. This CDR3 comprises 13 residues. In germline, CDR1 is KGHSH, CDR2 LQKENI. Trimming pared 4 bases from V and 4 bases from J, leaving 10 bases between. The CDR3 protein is CASSHSGGTEAFF. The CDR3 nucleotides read TGTGCCAGCTCACACAGTGGTGGCACTGAAGCTTTCTTT.

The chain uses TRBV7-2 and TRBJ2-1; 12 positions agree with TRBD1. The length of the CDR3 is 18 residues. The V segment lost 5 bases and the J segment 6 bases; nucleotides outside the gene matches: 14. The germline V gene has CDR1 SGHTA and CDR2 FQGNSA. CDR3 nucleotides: TGTGCCAGCAGCCCGTATCCTCCGGGACAGGGGGCGCGCAATGAGCAGTTCTTC. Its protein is CASSPYPPGQGARNEQFF.

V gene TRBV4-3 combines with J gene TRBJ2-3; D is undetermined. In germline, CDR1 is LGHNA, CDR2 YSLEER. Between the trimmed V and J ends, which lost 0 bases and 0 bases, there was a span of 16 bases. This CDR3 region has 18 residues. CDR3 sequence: CASSQEVFQVYSTDTQYF. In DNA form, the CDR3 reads TGCGCCAGCAGCCAAGAGGTATTCCAGGTCTACAGCACAGATACGCAGTATTTT.

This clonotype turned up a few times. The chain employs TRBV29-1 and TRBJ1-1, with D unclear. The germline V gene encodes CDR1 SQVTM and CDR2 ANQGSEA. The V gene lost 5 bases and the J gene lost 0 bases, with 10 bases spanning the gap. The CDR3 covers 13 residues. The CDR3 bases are TGCAGCGTTCGCCAGATACTGAACACTGAAGCTTTCTTT. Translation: CSVRQILNTEAFF.

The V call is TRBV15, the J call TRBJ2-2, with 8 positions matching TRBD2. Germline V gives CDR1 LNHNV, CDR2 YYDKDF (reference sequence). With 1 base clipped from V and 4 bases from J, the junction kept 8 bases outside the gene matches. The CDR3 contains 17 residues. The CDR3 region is CATSRGLKREFTGELFF. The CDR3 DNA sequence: TGTGCCACCAGCAGAGGCCTTAAGCGGGAGTTCACCGGGGAGCTGTTTTTT. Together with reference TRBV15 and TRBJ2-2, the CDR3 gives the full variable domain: DAMVIQNPRYQVTQFGKPVTLSCSQTLNHNVMYWYQQKSSQAPKLLFHYYDKDFNNEADTPDNFQSRRPNTSFCFLDIRSPGLGDTAMYLCATSRGLKREFTGELFFGEGSRLTVL.

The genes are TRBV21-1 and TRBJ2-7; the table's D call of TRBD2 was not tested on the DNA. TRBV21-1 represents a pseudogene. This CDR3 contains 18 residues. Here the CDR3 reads CASSPTAGTSRAHYEQYF. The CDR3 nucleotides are TGTGCCAGCAGCCCAACAGCGGGGACTAGCAGGGCTCACTACGAGCAGTACTTC.

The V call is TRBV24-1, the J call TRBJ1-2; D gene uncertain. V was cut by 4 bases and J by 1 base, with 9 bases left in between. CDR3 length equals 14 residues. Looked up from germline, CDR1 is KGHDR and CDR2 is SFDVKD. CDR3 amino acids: CATSDPGVNYGYTF. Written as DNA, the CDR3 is TGTGCCACCAGTGACCCTGGGGTTAACTATGGCTACACCTTC.

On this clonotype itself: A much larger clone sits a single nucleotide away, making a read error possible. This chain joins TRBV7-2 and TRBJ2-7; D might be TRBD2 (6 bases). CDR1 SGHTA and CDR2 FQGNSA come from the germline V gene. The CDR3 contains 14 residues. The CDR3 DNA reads TGTGCCGGCAGCTTAGATGGGGGGACCTACGAGCAGTACTTC. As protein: CAGSLDGGTYEQYF.

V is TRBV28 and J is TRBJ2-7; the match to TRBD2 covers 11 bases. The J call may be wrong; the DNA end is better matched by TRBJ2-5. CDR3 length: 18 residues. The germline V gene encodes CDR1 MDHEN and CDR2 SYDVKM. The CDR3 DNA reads TGTGCCAGCAAGGCTAGCGGGAGGACTAACGAGGGTGTAAAGACCCAGTACTTC. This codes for CASKASGRTNEGVKTQYF.

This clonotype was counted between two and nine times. This CDR3 is CASSHGGRVNTGELFF. The CDR3, as DNA: TGTGCCAGCAGCCATGGAGGGCGGGTGAACACCGGGGAGCTGTTTTTT. This rearrangement joins TRBV7-8 to TRBJ2-2; D perhaps matches TRBD2 (6 bases). V was trimmed by 5 bases and J by 1 base, leaving 14 bases between them. CDR1 is SGHVS, CDR2 FQNEAQ, per germline. This CDR3 spans 16 amino acids. The full variable domain, completed using reference TRBV7-8 and TRBJ2-2, is GAGVSQSPRYKVAKRGQDVALRCDPISGHVSLFWYQQALGQGPEFLTYFQNEAQLDKSGLPSDRFFAERPEGSVSTLKIQRTQQEDSAVYLCASSHGGRVNTGELFFGEGSRLTVL.